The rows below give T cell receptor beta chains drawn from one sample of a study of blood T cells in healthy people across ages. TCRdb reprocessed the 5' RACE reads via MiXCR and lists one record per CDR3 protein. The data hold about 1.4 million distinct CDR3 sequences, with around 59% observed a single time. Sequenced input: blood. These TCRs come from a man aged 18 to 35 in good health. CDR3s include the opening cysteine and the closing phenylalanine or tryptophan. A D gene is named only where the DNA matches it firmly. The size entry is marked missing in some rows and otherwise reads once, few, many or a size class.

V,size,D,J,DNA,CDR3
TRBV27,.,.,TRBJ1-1,TGTGCCAGCCCTTCTCGGGGCCCCAGGGTGGGGACTGAAGCTTTCTTT,CASPSRGPRVGTEAFF
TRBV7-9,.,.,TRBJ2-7,TGTGCCAGCAGCTTACCAGGGGAAGGTTACGAGCAGTACTTC,CASSLPGEGYEQYF
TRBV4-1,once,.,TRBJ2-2,TGCGCCAGCAGCCAAGTGGACATGGGACTGACCACCGGGGAGCTGTTTTTT,CASSQVDMGLTTGELFF
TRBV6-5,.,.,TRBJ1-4,TGTGCCAGCAGTGGGACTGATGAAAAACTGTTTTTT,CASSGTDEKLFF
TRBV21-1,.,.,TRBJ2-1,TGTGCCAGCAGCCGCCAGACCCCAAGCCTCCCGATATCGTGGCAGGCCGATTACAATGAGCAGTTCTTC,CASSRQTPSLPISWQADYNEQFF
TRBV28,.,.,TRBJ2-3,TGTGCCACCCGAGGGGGGGACTACCCCCTAGATACGCAGTATTTT,CATRGGDYPLDTQYF
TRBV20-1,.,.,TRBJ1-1,TGCAGTGCTAGTGACGTACTCCGGACGAACACTGAAGCTTTCTTT,CSASDVLRTNTEAFF
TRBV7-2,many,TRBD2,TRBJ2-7,TGTGCCAGCAGCTTAGACCGGGGAGGGTACGAGCAGTACTTC,CASSLDRGGYEQYF
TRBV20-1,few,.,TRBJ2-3,TGCAGTGCTAGAGCCAGGGCGGACGGAACAGATACGCAGTATTTT,CSARARADGTDTQYF
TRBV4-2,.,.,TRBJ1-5,TGTGCCAGCAGCCCCCTAGATGGCGGGGGCGGTCAGCCCCAGCATTTT,CASSPLDGGGGQPQHF
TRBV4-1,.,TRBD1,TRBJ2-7,TGCACCAGCAGCCAAGGGGACAGGGTCTACGAGCAGTACTTC,CTSSQGDRVYEQYF
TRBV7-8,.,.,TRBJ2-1,TGTGCCAGCAGCTTTAAGCAGTCGCCTTACAATGAGCAGTTCTTC,CASSFKQSPYNEQFF
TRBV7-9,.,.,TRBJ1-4,TGTGCCAGCAGCCCCGGGATGAATGAAAAACTGTTTTTT,CASSPGMNEKLFF
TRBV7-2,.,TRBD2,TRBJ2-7,TGTGCCAGCAGCTTCATGGGACTAAGGGGCTACGAGCAGTACTTC,CASSFMGLRGYEQYF
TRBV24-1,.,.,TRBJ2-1,TGTGCCACCAGTGATTGGGACCAACAAGAGACCCAGTTCTTC,CATSDWDQQETQFF
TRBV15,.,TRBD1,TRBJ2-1,TGTGCCACCAGTGTGGGACAGGGACTCCTCAATGAGCAGTTCTTC,CATSVGQGLLNEQFF
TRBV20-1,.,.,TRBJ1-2,TGCAGTGCCCAGGCGGGGACACAAAACTATGGCTACACCTTC,CSAQAGTQNYGYTF
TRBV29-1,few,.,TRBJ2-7,TGCAGCGTTGCCTCATCCACCTACGAGCAGTACTTC,CSVASSTYEQYF
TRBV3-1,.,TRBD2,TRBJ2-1,TGTGCCAGCAGCCAAGGAGGGCTAGCGGGATACAATGAGCAGTTCTTC,CASSQGGLAGYNEQFF
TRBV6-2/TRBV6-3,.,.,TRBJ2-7,TGTGCCAGCACCTCGGGACTCACATCCTACGAGAAGTACTTC,CASTSGLTSYEKYF
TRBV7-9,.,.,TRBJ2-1,TGTGCCAGCAGCTTATATCCGGGTGATGAGCAGTTCTTC,CASSLYPGDEQFF
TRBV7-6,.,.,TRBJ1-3,TGTGCCAGCAGCTTATCCAGGCAAAGCTCTGGAAACACCATATATTTT,CASSLSRQSSGNTIYF
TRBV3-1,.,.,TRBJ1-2,TGTGCCAGCAGCCAGGGTGGACCGTACCTCTATGGCTACACCTTC,CASSQGGPYLYGYTF
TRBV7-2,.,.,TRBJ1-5,TGTGCCAGCAGCTTCTCCGCCAATCAGCCCCAGCATTTT,CASSFSANQPQHF
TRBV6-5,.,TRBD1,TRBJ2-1,TGTGCCAGCAGTTGGGGACAGAACAATGAGCAGTTCTTC,CASSWGQNNEQFF
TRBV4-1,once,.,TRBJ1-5,TGCGCCAGCAGCCAAGGGGGAGGGACTTATAGCAATCAGCCCCAGCATTTT,CASSQGGGTYSNQPQHF
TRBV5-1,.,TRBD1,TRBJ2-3,TGCGCCAGCAGCTTGGCCGCACAGGGGGCAGGAGGTACGCAGTATTTT,CASSLAAQGAGGTQYF
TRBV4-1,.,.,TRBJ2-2,TGCGCCAGCAGCCAAGCCTACCGAGGCACCGGGGAGCTGTTTTTT,CASSQAYRGTGELFF
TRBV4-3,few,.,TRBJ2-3,TGCGCCAGCCAGCGGACGGCTAGCACAGATACGCAGTATTTT,CASQRTASTDTQYF
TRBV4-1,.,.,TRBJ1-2,TGCGCCAGCAGCCAACCTGACAGTAACTATGGCTACACCTTC,CASSQPDSNYGYTF
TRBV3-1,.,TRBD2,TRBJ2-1,TGTGCCAGTATGGAGCTATCGGGGGGTGAGCAGTTCTTC,CASMELSGGEQFF
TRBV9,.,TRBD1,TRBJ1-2,TGTGCCAGCAGCGCTTCCCCGACAGGGGACTATGGCTACACCTTC,CASSASPTGDYGYTF
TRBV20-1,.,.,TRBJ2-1,TGCAGTGCTAGTAGCCGGGCCTACTACAATGAGCAGTTCTTC,CSASSRAYYNEQFF
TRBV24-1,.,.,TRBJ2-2,TGTGCCACCAGTGATTCCAGAATCACCGGGGAGCTGTTTTTT,CATSDSRITGELFF
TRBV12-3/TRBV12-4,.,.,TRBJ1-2,TGTGCCAGCGCACAAAGTAGCCGAGGGGGTGGAGGCTACACCTTC,CASAQSSRGGGGYTF
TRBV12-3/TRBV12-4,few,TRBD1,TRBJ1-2,TGTGCCAGCAGTGGGGGCGTAGGGACAGGGGTCCTCTATGGCTACACCTTC,CASSGGVGTGVLYGYTF
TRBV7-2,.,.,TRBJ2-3,TGTGCCAGCAGCTTAGTACTAGCTACGCAGTATTTT,CASSLVLATQYF
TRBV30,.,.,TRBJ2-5,TGTGCCTGGAGTGTACGTCTTAGAGAGACCCAGTACTTC,CAWSVRLRETQYF
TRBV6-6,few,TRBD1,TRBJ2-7,TGTGCCAGCAGTTACTGGGACAGGTCTTACGAGCAGTACTTC,CASSYWDRSYEQYF
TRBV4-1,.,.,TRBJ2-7,TGCGCCAGCAGCCAAGATCGAGGGCCGGGGGAGCAGTACTTC,CASSQDRGPGEQYF
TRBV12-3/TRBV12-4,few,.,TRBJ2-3,TGTGCCAGCAGTCCCCGGGCTGGAGATACGCAGTATTTT,CASSPRAGDTQYF